A single sample gave rise to the 18 T cell receptor beta chains below, sequenced in a study of blood T cell repertoires in COVID-19. TCRdb's copy holds only in-frame clones and misses some; the assay was immunoSEQ multiplex PCR. The repertoire holds around 350,000 clones, around 87% seen once, with approximately 2.9% in the top ten. Specimen: peripheral blood. These receptors all stem from a human donor in a cohort sampled during active COVID-19.

This clone was found a few times. The chain is built from TRBV19 and TRBJ2-7; 7 nucleotides align to TRBD1. The V gene end was trimmed by 4 bases and the J gene end by 6 bases; junction bases not matched to a gene: 9. Germline values: CDR1 LNHDA, CDR2 SQIVND (reference sequence). The CDR3 is 14 residues long. CDR3 protein: CASSTDREKFEQYF. The CDR3 DNA reads as TGTGCCAGTAGTACTGACAGGGAGAAGTTCGAGCAGTACTTC.

This clone was detected once. This sequence joins TRBV18 and TRBJ2-7, with TRBD2 as a possible D gene (5 bases). Deletions cut 0 bases from V and 4 bases from J, with 13 bases between. CDR3 size: 15 residues. Germline values: CDR1 KGHSH, CDR2 LQKENI. CDR3: CASSPPMDSGYEQYF. The CDR3 coding sequence is TGTGCCAGCTCACCACCAATGGATTCGGGATACGAGCAGTACTTC.

J is TRBJ1-2 and V is TRBV7-8, with D tentatively TRBD1 (5 bases). In germline, CDR1 is SGHVS, CDR2 FQNEAQ. V shed 1 base and J shed 5 bases, with 14 bases lying between them. CDR3 size: 15 residues. The CDR3 reads CASSLDRGSGYGYTF. The CDR3 DNA reads as TGTGCCAGCAGCTTAGATCGGGGGAGTGGATATGGCTACACCTTC.

The chain recombines TRBV6-5 with TRBJ1-4, with D unclear. This CDR3 comprises 15 residues. CDR1 and CDR2 (germline): MNHEY, SVGAGI. With 6 bases removed from V and 0 bases from J, the gap between germline ends came to 11 bases. The CDR3 spells CASSPAAATNEKLFF. CDR3 DNA: TGTGCCAGCAGCCCCGCGGCAGCAACTAATGAAAAACTGTTTTTT.

The chain combines TRBV6-5 with TRBJ2-1, with 9 positions matching TRBD2. V shed 7 bases, J shed 6 bases, and the junction held 7 bases outside the gene matches. The CDR3 consists of 14 residues. Germline-derived CDR1 and CDR2 are MNHEY and SVGAGI. The CDR3 protein is CASKRREGLNEQFF. Written as DNA, the CDR3 is TGTGCCAGCAAAAGGCGGGAGGGCCTCAATGAGCAGTTCTTC.

V usage is TRBV7-3 and J usage is TRBJ2-5; TRBD2 might be the D (5 bases). There are 14 residues in the CDR3. V was clipped by 2 bases and J by 4 bases, with 11 bases between them. CDR1 and CDR2 from the germline V gene are SGHTA and FQGTGA. The CDR3 reads CASSLGGEGETQYF. CDR3 nucleotides: TGTGCCAGCAGCTTAGGAGGCGAGGGAGAGACCCAGTACTTC.

V usage is TRBV7-2 and J usage is TRBJ2-1, with D possibly matching TRBD1 (6 bases). This CDR3 region has 15 residues. Germline CDR1 is SGHTA and CDR2 is FQGNSA. V shed 1 base and J shed 1 base, with 8 bases lying between them. The CDR3 here is CASSLGTVSYNEQFF. The CDR3 DNA reads as TGTGCCAGCAGCTTAGGGACAGTTTCCTACAATGAGCAGTTCTTC.

The chain has TRBV28 and TRBJ2-7, with 12 bases that match TRBD2. After removal of 5 bases from V and 0 bases from J, the junction contained 2 bases not matched to a gene. The CDR3 is 15 amino acids. Germline CDR1 reads MDHEN; CDR2 reads SYDVKM. The CDR3 bases are TGTGCCAGCAGTATGACTAGCGGGGGCTCCTACGAGCAGTACTTC. It translates to CASSMTSGGSYEQYF. Based on the CDR3 plus reference TRBV28 and TRBJ2-7, the full variable domain is DVKVTQSSRYLVKRTGEKVFLECVQDMDHENMFWYRQDPGLGLRLIYFSYDVKMKEKGDIPEGYSVSREKKERFSLILESASTNQTSMYLCASSMTSGGSYEQYFGPGTRLTVT.

V and J are TRBV28 and TRBJ2-7, with TRBD2 matching 7 bases. The CDR3 loop spans 16 amino acids. V shed 0 bases, J shed 2 bases, and the junction held 7 bases outside the gene matches. Germline V gene sequence: CDR1 MDHEN, CDR2 SYDVKM. Here the CDR3 DNA reads TGTGCCAGCAGTTTATGGGGCGAGCGGGGCGCCTACGAGCAGTACTTC. Amino acids: CASSLWGERGAYEQYF.

The V call is TRBV23-1, the J call TRBJ1-2, with 7 bases matching TRBD1. TRBV23-1 carries the ORF label, with uncertain function. CDR3 length: 13 amino acids. Germline trimming cut 7 bases from V and 4 bases from J; bases unmatched to any gene: 6. The DNA of the CDR3 is TGCGCCAGCACCCATCCAGGGGGCTATGGCTACACCTTC. Translation: CASTHPGGYGYTF.

The J gene is TRBJ2-1, the V gene TRBV21-1; the table names TRBD2, a call not compared with the DNA. TRBV21-1 is assigned pseudogene status. CDR3 length equals 16 residues. Written as DNA, the CDR3 is TGTGCCAGCAGCAAAGACGATAGTTCTCCCTACAATGAGCAGTTCTTC. As protein: CASSKDDSSPYNEQFF.

The chain combines TRBV5-1 with TRBJ2-2, with 9 bases identical to TRBD1. Germline CDR1 is SGHRS and CDR2 is YFSETQ. There are 15 residues in the CDR3. V shed 4 bases, J shed 4 bases, and the junction held 5 bases outside the gene matches. Here the CDR3 reads CASSVRTGATGELFF. The CDR3 coding sequence is TGCGCCAGCAGCGTTAGGACAGGGGCCACCGGGGAGCTGTTTTTT.

This chain joins TRBV5-6 and TRBJ1-6; D might be TRBD1 (6 bases). Deletions cut 5 bases from V and 4 bases from J, with 13 bases between. This CDR3 comprises 15 residues. Germline CDR1 is SGHDT and CDR2 is YYEEEE. The CDR3 here is CASRGTGSYNSPLHF. Here the CDR3 DNA reads TGTGCCAGCAGGGGAACAGGGTCGTATAATTCACCCCTCCACTTT.

The J gene is TRBJ1-2, the V gene TRBV29-1; 7 bases fit TRBD1. CDR1 is SQVTM, CDR2 ANQGSEA, per germline. The J segment lost 8 bases and the V segment lost 3 bases, leaving 6 bases of the junction unmatched. This CDR3 has 12 amino acids. The CDR3 reads CSVDRTGRGYTF. CDR3 coding DNA: TGCAGCGTTGACCGGACAGGCCGGGGCTACACCTTC.

The chain recombines TRBV6-5 with TRBJ2-3, with D maybe TRBD2 (6 bases). CDR1 is MNHEY and CDR2 is SVGAGI in the germline V gene. The CDR3 has 16 amino acids. Deletions cut 2 bases from V and 2 bases from J, with 14 bases between. Here the CDR3 reads CASSYEEAGPTDTQYF. Written as DNA, the CDR3 is TGTGCCAGCAGTTACGAGGAAGCGGGCCCCACAGATACGCAGTATTTT.

The rearrangement links TRBV25-1 to TRBJ2-6; D remains unclear. The CDR3 sequence is 16 residues long. CDR1 and CDR2 (germline): MGHDK, SYGVNS. Trimming took off 0 bases at V and 0 bases at J, with 6 bases between the two ends. The DNA of the CDR3 is TGTGCCAGCAGTGAATATACGGGCTCTGGGGCCAACGTCCTGACTTTC. Protein product: CASSEYTGSGANVLTF. Supplemented by reference TRBV25-1 and TRBJ2-6, the full variable domain reads EADIYQTPRYLVIGTGKKITLECSQTMGHDKMYWYQQDPGMELHLIHYSYGVNSTEKGDLSSESTVSRIRTEHFPLTLESARPSHTSQYLCASSEYTGSGANVLTFGAGSRLTVL.

This clone was observed a handful of times. The chain has TRBV10-3 and TRBJ1-1; D is uncertain. The CDR3 contains 12 residues. CDR1 is ENHRY and CDR2 is SYGVKD in the germline V gene. V shed 10 bases and J shed 1 base, with 10 bases lying between them. The DNA for the CDR3 is TGTGCCACGAACGGTGGGAACACTGAAGCTTTCTTT. Translated: CATNGGNTEAFF.

V and J are TRBV5-1 and TRBJ2-5, with 10 bases identical to TRBD2. The CDR3 is 15 amino acids. CDR1 SGHRS and CDR2 YFSETQ come from the germline V gene. Germline trimming cut 5 bases from V and 3 bases from J; bases unmatched to any gene: 7. In DNA form, the CDR3 reads TGCGCCAGCAGGCCAGGACTAGCGGTAAAAGAGACCCAGTACTTC. The encoded protein is CASRPGLAVKETQYF.